A single sample gave rise to the 10 T cell receptor beta chains below, sequenced in a study of graft-versus-host responses after intestinal transplantation. Measured with immunoSEQ multiplex PCR; TCRdb has only the in-frame clones, and not every one. Of 80,000 to 95,000 clones detected, 85% to 95% appear once; the ten largest clones hold roughly 2%. These receptors have no identified antigens. The source was unstimulated CD8+ T cells sorted from spleen or lymph node cells, collected before intestinal transplant. The source of these receptors is a human donor who received an intestinal transplant.

The chain joins TRBV27 to TRBJ1-5, with 7 bases identical to TRBD1. The CDR3 extends over 14 amino acids. The V gene end was trimmed by 1 base and the J gene end by 7 bases; junction bases not matched to a gene: 4. Germline-derived CDR1 and CDR2 are MNHEY and SMNVEV (reference sequence). The chain's CDR3 is CASSLFRGQQPQHF. The DNA of the CDR3 is TGTGCCAGCAGTTTATTCAGGGGACAGCAGCCCCAGCATTTT.

This chain uses TRBV29-1 with TRBJ2-5; D possibly corresponds to TRBD1 (6 bases). The CDR3 contains 13 residues. Germline V gives CDR1 SQVTM, CDR2 ANQGSEA. With 7 bases removed from V and 9 bases from J, the gap between germline ends came to 21 bases. CDR3 sequence: CSATMGHLVAQYF. In DNA, the CDR3 is TGCAGCGCTACTATGGGACACCTCGTGGCCCAGTACTTC.

The chain recombines TRBV4-3 with TRBJ1-2; 7 bases align to TRBD1. CDR1 is LGHNA and CDR2 is YSLEER in the germline V gene. This CDR3 region has 17 residues. Trimming removed 0 bases from V and 0 bases from J; junction bases left unmatched: 7. The CDR3: CASSQDRDRAPNYGYTF. The CDR3, as DNA: TGCGCCAGCAGCCAAGATCGCGACAGGGCCCCTAACTATGGCTACACCTTC.

V is TRBV25-1 and J is TRBJ2-5, with a weak D call TRBD2 (7 bases). Germline CDR1 reads MGHDK; CDR2 reads SYGVNS. V lost 6 bases to trimming and J lost 5 bases, with 16 bases between them. The CDR3 totals 14 residues. Here the CDR3 reads CASSSRGGGETQYF. The CDR3 region has the DNA TGTGCCAGCAGCTCAAGGGGGGGCGGTGAGACCCAGTACTTC.

The chain uses TRBV4-3 and TRBJ2-7, with D possibly being TRBD2 (6 bases). The germline V gene has CDR1 LGHNA and CDR2 YSLEER. V was cut by 1 base and J by 3 bases, with 13 bases left in between. The CDR3 length is 15 residues. The CDR3 region is CASSQGVVGGYEQYF. DNA of the CDR3: TGCGCCAGCAGCCAAGGAGTCGTGGGGGGCTACGAGCAGTACTTC.

The chain links TRBV2 to TRBJ2-7; 10 bases fit TRBD2. The CDR3 sequence is 15 residues long. CDR1 and CDR2 (germline): SNHLY, FYNNEI. V gave up 6 bases and J gave up 2 bases; unmatched junction bases: 7. The CDR3 sequence is CASRGPSGGAYEQYF. The DNA for the CDR3 is TGTGCCAGCAGGGGCCCAAGCGGGGGGGCCTACGAGCAGTACTTC.

This clone has just a few counts. V gene TRBV7-2 combines with J gene TRBJ2-2; D unclear. This CDR3 has 16 residues. The V gene lost 0 bases and the J gene lost 6 bases, with 14 bases spanning the gap. Germline V CDR1 and CDR2: SGHTA, FQGNSA. The CDR3 DNA reads as TGTGCCAGCAGCTTAGCTAGCAGTCTTTACGCCGGGGAGCTGTTTTTT. It specifies CASSLASSLYAGELFF.

The chain recombines TRBV7-8 with TRBJ2-7; TRBD2 agrees at 8 bases. With V trimmed by 2 bases and J by 6 bases, 6 bases remained unmatched. CDR1 and CDR2 from the germline V gene are SGHVS and FQNEAQ. The CDR3 is 14 amino acids. Written as DNA, the CDR3 is TGTGCCAGCAGCTTACCGGGACTAGGAGGCGAGCAGTACTTC. It translates to CASSLPGLGGEQYF.

This clone is a singleton in its sample. J is TRBJ1-4 and V is TRBV16, with TRBD1 identical over 9 bases. V lost 4 bases, J lost 6 bases, and 6 bases stayed unmatched. CDR1 is KGHSY and CDR2 is FQNENV in the germline V gene. This CDR3 has 15 amino acids. CDR3 in amino acids: CASSPRQGGYEKLFF. Written as DNA, the CDR3 is TGTGCCAGCAGCCCCCGACAGGGGGGGTATGAAAAACTGTTTTTT. Filled out from reference TRBV16 and TRBJ1-4, the complete variable domain reads GEEVAQTPKHLVRGEGQKAKLYCAPIKGHSYVFWYQQVLKNEFKFLISFQNENVFDETGMPKERFSAKCLPNSPCSLEIQATKLEDSAVYFCASSPRQGGYEKLFFGSGTQLSVL.

A remark on this clone: At one boundary the junction diverges from the germline segment, which might be a read error. The chain uses TRBV27 and TRBJ2-3, with 7 bases fitting TRBD2. The CDR3 has 14 residues. The germline V gene encodes CDR1 MNHEY and CDR2 SMNVEV (reference sequence). As DNA, the CDR3 is TGTGCCAGCCGTTTAGCGGGCGGGATTGGTGCGCAGTATTTT. It translates to CASRLAGGIGAQYF.